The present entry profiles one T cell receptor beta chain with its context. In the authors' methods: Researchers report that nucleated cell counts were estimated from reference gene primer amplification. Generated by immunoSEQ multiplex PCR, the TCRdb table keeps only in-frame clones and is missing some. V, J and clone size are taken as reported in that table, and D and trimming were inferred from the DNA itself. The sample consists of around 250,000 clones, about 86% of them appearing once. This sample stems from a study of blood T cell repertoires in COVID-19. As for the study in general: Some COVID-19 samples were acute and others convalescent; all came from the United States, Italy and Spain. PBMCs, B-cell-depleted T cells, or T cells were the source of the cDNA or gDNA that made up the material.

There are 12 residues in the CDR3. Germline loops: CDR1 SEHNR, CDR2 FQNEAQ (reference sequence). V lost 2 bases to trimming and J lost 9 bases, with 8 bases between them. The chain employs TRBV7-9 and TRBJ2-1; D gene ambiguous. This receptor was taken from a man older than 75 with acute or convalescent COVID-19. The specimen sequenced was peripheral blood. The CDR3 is CASSLSLGEQFF. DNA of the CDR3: TGTGCCAGCAGCTTAAGTCTAGGTGAGCAGTTCTTC.